This TCR beta chain originates from a study of T cell responses to AZD1222 COVID-19 vaccine. General study points: With two AZD1222 doses given, Spike-specific TCR breadth and depth both rose. Vaccine-related CD4 TCRs covered spike, predominating at 160-218 and 743-854. Possibly, clonal diversity was underestimated; donors were largely white British and included more females.

The CDR3 spans 16 residues. The germline V and J ends were trimmed by 0 bases and 6 bases, with 14 bases remaining between them. Looked up from germline, CDR1 is SGHAT and CDR2 is FQNNGV. Points on this clone: Its target is unknown.

Measured with immunoSEQ multiplex PCR; TCRdb has only the in-frame clones, and not every one. The sample yields 50,000 to 65,000 clones, more than 70% seen once. The sequence derives from an adult who received the AZD1222 COVID-19 vaccine. The V and J genes are TRBV11-2 and TRBJ2-2; no clear D. Material: peripheral blood, obtained 28 days after the second AZD1222 dose. CDR3 coding DNA: TGTGCCAGCAGCTTAGATCTGGGTCATCGGGCCGGGGAGCTGTTTTTT. It codes for CASSLDLGHRAGELFF.